This T cell receptor beta chain originates from a study of response to subunit inactivated influenza vaccine (dated by TCRdb to 2017 to 2018). Turning to the overall study: Deep quantitative profiling of the T cell receptor repertoire was used in the study to follow responses to a trivalent subunit inactivated influenza vaccine.

The paper as a whole reports these results and caveats: The authors proposed that each seasonal influenza vaccination may bring in only a limited number of new T cells.

The method behind the library was RT-PCR. The sample was run on an Illumina HiSeq 2500. The public reads were run again by TCRdb, first through fastp at Q25 and then through MiXCR, and only productive beta chains were kept. Identical CDR3 proteins give one entry, which carries the most common genes and DNA. For this sample there are more than 150,000 distinct CDR3 sequences; approximately 11% appear just once. Approximately 35% of the sample is held by the ten biggest clonotypes. From its cysteine to its phenylalanine, the CDR3 spans 15 amino acids. Solely the CDR3 DNA is kept, with 45 bases framed from the first base. The junction carries 10 bases between V and J, which are trimmed by 1 base and 2 bases respectively. Taken from the germline V gene (reference sequence), the CDR1 and CDR2 loops are LNHNV and YYDKDF. This clonotype turned up a few times. The clone's antigen remains unknown. Base qualities are not recorded, but no much larger clone differs from it by a single base.

This receptor was taken from a man aged 50-75 years who received an inactivated influenza vaccine. Donor details come from another sample of the same person, matched by shared clones. The input for sequencing was CD8+ T cells sorted from PBMCs, taken roughly 24 months after vaccination. The rearrangement combines TRBV15 with TRBJ2-3; possibly the D gene is TRBD1, per 5 matching bases. CDR3 loop: CATSRGGGYTDTQYF. The DNA sequence is as follows: TGTGCCACCAGCAGAGGGGGCGGATACACAGATACGCAGTATTTT.